Each of the 14 T cell receptor beta chains below was sequenced from the same sample in a study of blood T cell repertoires in COVID-19. Measured with immunoSEQ multiplex PCR; TCRdb has only the in-frame clones, and not every one. The sample carries 99,000 or so clones, roughly 80% recorded once. Sequenced: peripheral blood. All receptors derive from a woman aged 70-85 years with acute or convalescent COVID-19.

The genes are TRBV28 and TRBJ2-7; 8 positions match TRBD1. The germline V gene encodes CDR1 MDHEN and CDR2 SYDVKM. V was pared by 7 bases and J by 2 bases, with 10 bases of the junction left unmatched. The CDR3 extends over 15 amino acids. CDR3 region: CASIRGGRGPYEQYF. CDR3 DNA: TGTGCCAGCATTCGAGGAGGCAGGGGGCCCTACGAGCAGTACTTC. Based on the CDR3 plus reference TRBV28 and TRBJ2-7, the full variable domain is DVKVTQSSRYLVKRTGEKVFLECVQDMDHENMFWYRQDPGLGLRLIYFSYDVKMKEKGDIPEGYSVSREKKERFSLILESASTNQTSMYLCASIRGGRGPYEQYFGPGTRLTVT.

This clone was detected only a few times. The chain carries TRBV10-2 and TRBJ1-5, with no clear D. The CDR3 runs to 14 residues. Deletions cut 0 bases from V and 2 bases from J, with 5 bases between. Germline V CDR1 and CDR2: WSHSY, SAAADI. This chain's CDR3 is CASSESIGNQPQHF. The CDR3 coding sequence is TGCGCCAGCAGTGAGTCTATAGGCAATCAGCCCCAGCATTTT.

The V and J genes are TRBV5-1 and TRBJ1-1, with a tentative D call TRBD1 (6 bases). The germline V gene has CDR1 SGHRS and CDR2 YFSETQ. With 0 bases removed from V and 5 bases from J, the gap between germline ends came to 14 bases. This CDR3 comprises 15 residues. The CDR3 loop is CASSLAGGQVTEAFF. The CDR3 DNA follows: TGCGCCAGCAGCTTGGCGGGGGGGCAGGTTACTGAAGCTTTCTTT. The full variable domain, completed using reference TRBV5-1 and TRBJ1-1, is KAGVTQTPRYLIKTRGQQVTLSCSPISGHRSVSWYQQTPGQGLQFLFEYFSETQRNKGNFPGRFSGRQFSNSRSEMNVSTLELGDSALYLCASSLAGGQVTEAFFGQGTRLTVV.

The chain recombines TRBV7-8 with TRBJ2-5; TRBD1 might be the D (7 bases). CDR3 length equals 16 residues. V was clipped by 1 base and J by 5 bases, with 17 bases between them. Germline loops: CDR1 SGHVS, CDR2 FQNEAQ. The CDR3 spells CASSLGPRGAGETQYF. The CDR3 DNA sequence: TGTGCCAGCAGCTTAGGCCCCAGGGGGGCTGGGGAGACCCAGTACTTC.

This clone was found a few times. V is TRBV7-8 and J is TRBJ2-7; TRBD2 matches at 13 bases. This CDR3 contains 15 residues. Per germline, CDR1 SGHVS and CDR2 FQNEAQ. J was trimmed by 5 bases and V by 6 bases; bases with no gene match: 7. CDR3 sequence (DNA): TGTGCCAGCAGAGCTGGACTAGCGGGAGTCCACGAGCAGTACTTC. This codes for CASRAGLAGVHEQYF.

The V call is TRBV7-2, the J call TRBJ2-7, with D possibly being TRBD1 (5 bases). The length of the CDR3 is 15 residues. From germline, CDR1 is SGHTA and CDR2 FQGNSA. Trimming stripped 7 bases from V and 2 bases from J, with 18 bases between. The DNA of the CDR3 is TGTGCCAGCACCTCTGGTGATGGGGCCCCCTACGAGCAGTACTTC. It is translated as CASTSGDGAPYEQYF. Variable domain in full (rest from reference TRBV7-2 and TRBJ2-7): GAGVSQSPSNKVTEKGKDVELRCDPISGHTALYWYRQSLGQGLEFLIYFQGNSAPDKSGLPSDRFSAERTGGSVSTLTIQRTQQEDSAVYLCASTSGDGAPYEQYFGPGTRLTVT.

This clone showed up just a few times. The gene calls are TRBV30 and TRBJ1-5, with D uncertain. Germline V gene data show CDR1 as GTSNPN and CDR2 as SVGIG (reference sequence). The length of the CDR3 is 13 residues. Trimming stripped 0 bases from V and 1 base from J, with 4 bases between. This chain's CDR3 is CAWSVQSNQPQHF. As DNA, the CDR3 is TGTGCCTGGAGTGTCCAGAGCAATCAGCCCCAGCATTTT. Based on the CDR3 plus reference TRBV30 and TRBJ1-5, the full variable domain is SQTIHQWPATLVQPVGSPLSLECTVEGTSNPNLYWYRQAAGRGLQLLFYSVGIGQISSEVPQNLSASRPQDRQFILSSKKLLLSDSGFYLCAWSVQSNQPQHFGDGTRLSIL.

This clone was recorded once. The chain links TRBV6-6 to TRBJ2-1; 7 bases agree with TRBD2. Unmatched junction bases numbered 6, after V lost 1 base and J lost 6 bases. CDR3 length: 15 amino acids. Germline values: CDR1 MNHNY, CDR2 SVGAGI (reference sequence). The CDR3 loop is CASSYLSGMGNEQFF. CDR3 DNA: TGTGCCAGCAGTTACTTGAGCGGGATGGGCAATGAGCAGTTCTTC.

The V call is TRBV7-9, the J call TRBJ2-3; TRBD1 matches at 8 bases. Germline loops: CDR1 SEHNR, CDR2 FQNEAQ (reference sequence). The CDR3 sequence is 15 residues long. V lost 5 bases to trimming and J lost 4 bases; unmatched junction nucleotides: 8. CDR3 DNA sequence: TGTGCCAGCAGCACTCCTACAGGGGGTGCAGATACGCAGTATTTT. It yields the protein CASSTPTGGADTQYF.

The chain employs TRBV2 and TRBJ2-7, with D perhaps TRBD1 (6 bases). Trimming took off 5 bases at V and 3 bases at J, with 11 bases between the two ends. Germline CDR1 and CDR2: SNHLY and FYNNEI. The CDR3 covers 13 residues. The CDR3 here is CASSQGHFYEQYF. The CDR3 nucleotides read TGTGCCAGCAGTCAGGGACATTTCTACGAGCAGTACTTC.

The chain is built from TRBV7-2 and TRBJ1-1, with D possibly matching TRBD1 (6 bases). The CDR3 is 15 amino acids. CDR1 and CDR2 from the germline V gene are SGHTA and FQGNSA. Trimming left V 1 base short and J 0 bases short, with 9 bases between. The CDR3 sequence: CASSLETGLNTEAFF. The CDR3 nucleotides are TGTGCCAGCAGCTTAGAAACAGGGCTGAACACTGAAGCTTTCTTT. Based on the CDR3 plus reference TRBV7-2 and TRBJ1-1, the full variable domain is GAGVSQSPSNKVTEKGKDVELRCDPISGHTALYWYRQSLGQGLEFLIYFQGNSAPDKSGLPSDRFSAERTGGSVSTLTIQRTQQEDSAVYLCASSLETGLNTEAFFGQGTRLTVV.

The rearrangement uses TRBV7-9 and TRBJ2-1; 7 bases match TRBD2. CDR1 and CDR2 (germline): SEHNR, FQNEAQ (reference sequence). The CDR3 loop spans 16 amino acids. After removal of 6 bases from V and 3 bases from J, the junction contained 11 bases not matched to a gene. The CDR3, as DNA: TGTGCCAGCAGGTTCTTGGGCGGGGGATACTACAATGAGCAGTTCTTC. It yields the protein CASRFLGGGYYNEQFF.

The chain links TRBV18 to TRBJ1-6, with D perhaps matching TRBD1 (5 bases). Germline V CDR1 and CDR2: KGHSH, LQKENI. The CDR3 is 16 amino acids. Trimming stripped 4 bases from V and 9 bases from J, with 19 bases between. CDR3 coding DNA: TGTGCCAGCTCACGAGAAGCCCAGGGTGATAGTTCACCCCTCCACTTT. As protein: CASSREAQGDSSPLHF.

The V and J genes are TRBV19 and TRBJ1-2; the D gene is possibly TRBD1 (6 bases). V lost 1 base and J 6 bases, leaving 21 bases between the germline ends. The CDR3 sequence is 17 residues long. CDR1 is LNHDA, CDR2 SQIVND, per germline (reference sequence). The CDR3 sequence: CASSIGVYRAGNDGYTF. The CDR3 nucleotides read TGTGCCAGTAGTATAGGGGTTTACAGGGCTGGCAACGATGGCTACACCTTC.